The 18 T cell receptor beta chains reported below all come from one sample, sequenced in a study of CD8 T cells in Susac syndrome. RNA was extracted with the RNeasy kit, and a quantity of roughly 0.5 to 1 ug was reverse transcribed using random hexamers. TCRdb reanalysed the immunoSEQ multiplex PCR reads using MiXCR and keeps one entry per CDR3 protein. This sample has 130,000 or so distinct CDR3 sequences, with roughly 95% found just once. The sequencing sample was made of CD4+ T cells from PBMCs. The receptors were sampled from a human donor with Susac syndrome.

The rearrangement links TRBV2 to TRBJ2-3; D uncertain. The CDR3 has 16 residues. V lost 6 bases and J 0 bases, leaving 16 bases between the germline ends. Germline loops: CDR1 SNHLY, CDR2 FYNNEI. CDR3 amino acids: CASSDETALSTDTQYF. The CDR3 bases are TGTGCCAGCAGCGACGAGACGGCTTTAAGCACAGATACGCAGTATTTT.

The V gene is TRBV5-1, the J gene TRBJ2-1; D remains ambiguous. The germline V gene encodes CDR1 SGHRS and CDR2 YFSETQ. The germline V and J ends were trimmed by 0 bases and 1 base, with 8 bases remaining between them. The CDR3 sequence is 15 residues long. CDR3 region: CASSLVAASYNEQFF. The CDR3 region has the DNA TGCGCCAGCAGCTTGGTTGCGGCGTCCTACAATGAGCAGTTCTTC.

J is TRBJ2-1 and V is TRBV29-1; 7 positions agree with TRBD2. J gave up 5 bases and V 7 bases, and 14 bases lay outside the gene matches. Germline values: CDR1 SQVTM, CDR2 ANQGSEA. The CDR3 covers 15 residues. CDR3 in amino acids: CSAGGRERTNNEQFF. CDR3 in DNA: TGCAGCGCCGGCGGGCGGGAGAGGACCAACAATGAGCAGTTCTTC.

The chain is built from TRBV6-2 or TRBV6-3 and TRBJ2-7; D might be TRBD1 or TRBD2, each matching 5 bases. The CDR3 is 17 residues long. With 1 base removed from V and 1 base from J, the gap between germline ends came to 17 bases. Germline V gene data show CDR1 as MNHEY and CDR2 as SVGEGT. CDR3 sequence reads: CASSYLQGRRESYEQYF. CDR3 coding DNA: TGTGCCAGCAGTTACTTGCAGGGTCGCAGGGAGTCCTACGAGCAGTACTTC.

The chain combines TRBV5-1 with TRBJ2-7; weak D call: TRBD2 (5 bases). This CDR3 is 15 amino acids long. The V end lost 4 bases, the J end lost 0 bases, and 14 bases lay between the germline ends. CDR1 SGHRS and CDR2 YFSETQ come from the germline V gene. This CDR3 reads CASSAGPGSSYEQYF. CDR3 bases: TGCGCCAGCAGCGCTGGACCGGGGTCCTCCTACGAGCAGTACTTC.

This chain connects TRBV20-1 to TRBJ2-5; TRBD2 might be the D (7 bases). This CDR3 is built from 13 residues. Trimming took 6 bases from V and 4 from J, leaving 15 bases between them. Germline lookup yields CDR1 DFQATT and CDR2 SNEGSKA (reference sequence). CDR3 nucleotides: TGCAGTGCACCCGGGGAGGGGGGAGAGACCCAGTACTTC. It codes for CSAPGEGGETQYF.

The genes are TRBV30 and TRBJ2-5; 11 bases match TRBD1. This CDR3 is 14 amino acids long. The V gene end was trimmed by 5 bases and the J gene end by 5 bases; junction bases not matched to a gene: 7. Germline V CDR1 and CDR2: GTSNPN, SVGIG (reference sequence). The CDR3 here is CAWSWTGGGETQYF. CDR3 nucleotide sequence: TGTGCCTGGTCCTGGACAGGGGGCGGCGAGACCCAGTACTTC.

The V and J genes are TRBV15 and TRBJ1-1, with D unresolved. CDR1 is LNHNV and CDR2 is YYDKDF in the germline V gene (reference sequence). CDR3 length: 15 residues. V lost 0 bases to trimming and J lost 12 bases, with 20 bases between them. CDR3 nucleotides: TGTGCCACCAGCAGAGATCTCGAAGCGGCCGGAGAGTCTTTCTTT. Translation gives CATSRDLEAAGESFF. The whole variable domain, remainder taken from reference TRBV15 and TRBJ1-1, is DAMVIQNPRYQVTQFGKPVTLSCSQTLNHNVMYWYQQKSSQAPKLLFHYYDKDFNNEADTPDNFQSRRPNTSFCFLDIRSPGLGDTAMYLCATSRDLEAAGESFFGQGTRLTVV.

This chain uses TRBV28 with TRBJ1-2; possibly TRBD1 for D (6 bases). Germline V lookup: CDR1 MDHEN, CDR2 SYDVKM. The V gene lost 3 bases and the J gene lost 7 bases, with 9 bases spanning the gap. CDR3 length: 12 residues. The CDR3 sequence is CASSFGGAGYTF. The CDR3 bases are TGTGCCAGCAGTTTCGGGGGGGCTGGCTACACCTTC.

V and J are TRBV20-1 and TRBJ2-7, with a possible D match to TRBD1 (6 bases). The germline V gene encodes CDR1 DFQATT and CDR2 SNEGSKA (reference sequence). The germline V and J ends were trimmed by 2 bases and 6 bases, with 14 bases remaining between them. The CDR3 has 13 amino acids. This CDR3 reads CSARHRAKSEQYF. The CDR3 coding sequence is TGCAGTGCTAGACACAGGGCGAAGAGCGAGCAGTACTTC.

As DNA, the CDR3 is TGTGCCAGCAGCCGGGACAGTTCTCAGCCCCAGCATTTT. Amino acid sequence: CASSRDSSQPQHF. This chain uses TRBV25-1 with TRBJ1-5, with TRBD1 identical over 7 bases. CDR1 is MGHDK and CDR2 is SYGVNS in the germline V gene. CDR3 length: 13 amino acids. The V gene end was trimmed by 6 bases and the J gene end by 6 bases; junction bases not matched to a gene: 5. Variable domain in full (rest from reference TRBV25-1 and TRBJ1-5): EADIYQTPRYLVIGTGKKITLECSQTMGHDKMYWYQQDPGMELHLIHYSYGVNSTEKGDLSSESTVSRIRTEHFPLTLESARPSHTSQYLCASSRDSSQPQHFGDGTRLSIL.

This sequence joins TRBV29-1 and TRBJ2-1; possibly TRBD2 for D (6 bases). V was pared by 3 bases and J by 8 bases, with 11 bases between. The CDR3 is made up of 12 amino acids. Germline lookup yields CDR1 SQVTM and CDR2 ANQGSEA. CDR3 in DNA: TGCAGCGTTGATTCCGGGAGTGATGAGCAGTTCTTC. Translated: CSVDSGSDEQFF.

The genes are TRBV6-5 and TRBJ2-7, with 7 nucleotides matching TRBD1. V gave up 5 bases and J gave up 4 bases; unmatched junction bases: 11. The CDR3 is 15 amino acids. CDR1 MNHEY and CDR2 SVGAGI come from the germline V gene. Here the CDR3 reads CASSPGTDLLYEQYF. CDR3 DNA: TGTGCCAGCAGTCCCGGGACAGACCTCCTTTACGAGCAGTACTTC.

This rearrangement joins TRBV20-1 to TRBJ2-2; 9 bases are a match to TRBD2. With 0 bases clipped from V and 6 bases from J, the junction kept 8 bases outside the gene matches. This CDR3 has 16 amino acids. Per germline, CDR1 DFQATT and CDR2 SNEGSKA (reference sequence). The DNA for the CDR3 is TGCAGTGCTAGAGATCAGGTAGCGGGAGCATCCGGGGAGCTGTTTTTT. Translating it yields CSARDQVAGASGELFF.

The chain carries TRBV12-3 or TRBV12-4 and TRBJ2-1; D gene uncertain. The J call may be incorrect, as the DNA end agrees better with TRBJ2-7. This CDR3 contains 14 residues. CDR3 residues: CASSQIIPPREQYF. In nucleotides, the CDR3 is TGTGCCAGCAGCCAAATTATCCCCCCGAGAGAGCAGTACTTC.

V and J are TRBV19 and TRBJ2-1; D is ambiguous. Germline CDR1 reads LNHDA; CDR2 reads SQIVND (reference sequence). With 9 bases removed from V and 6 bases from J, the gap between germline ends came to 6 bases. The CDR3 loop spans 10 amino acids. Here the CDR3 DNA reads TGTGCCAGACTTACCAATGAGCAGTTCTTC. Amino acid sequence: CARLTNEQFF.

The J gene is TRBJ2-5, the V gene TRBV29-1; tentative D call: TRBD1 (5 bases). Per germline, CDR1 SQVTM and CDR2 ANQGSEA. There are 13 residues in the CDR3. Trimming removed 5 bases at V and 0 bases at J, with 10 bases between. In DNA, the CDR3 is TGCAGCGTTTTGGCAGGGTACCAAGAGACCCAGTACTTC. It codes for CSVLAGYQETQYF.

The chain recombines TRBV20-1 with TRBJ2-7; unclear D gene. From germline, CDR1 is DFQATT and CDR2 SNEGSKA (reference sequence). The CDR3 has 15 amino acids. Trimming left V 0 bases short and J 1 base short, with 13 bases between. DNA of the CDR3: TGCAGTGCTAGAGATTGGGCCACAGCTTCCTACGAGCAGTACTTC. Translated, it gives CSARDWATASYEQYF.